Below, 12 T cell receptor beta chains from the same sample are listed, as sequenced in a study of T cell responses to AZD1222 COVID-19 vaccine. The repertoire was sequenced with immunoSEQ multiplex PCR; TCRdb's copy has only in-frame clones and lacks some. The sample consists of 150,000 to 190,000 clones, 75% to 95% of them appearing once. The source was peripheral blood, collected on day 0 of AZD1222 vaccination. Every receptor here comes from an adult in good health.

The chain carries TRBV7-9 and TRBJ2-1; D is unresolved. Germline CDR1 is SEHNR and CDR2 is FQNEAQ (reference sequence). The CDR3 length is 11 residues. Trimming stripped 1 base from V and 8 bases from J, with 3 bases between. The CDR3 nucleotides are TGTGCCAGCAGCTTAGTGGATGAGCAGTTCTTC. Translating gives CASSLVDEQFF.

V usage is TRBV7-6 and J usage is TRBJ2-7; 8 positions agree with TRBD1. After removal of 5 bases from V and 5 bases from J, the junction contained 8 bases not matched to a gene. Germline V gene sequence: CDR1 SGHVS, CDR2 FNYEAQ. The CDR3 extends over 14 amino acids. The CDR3 reads CASSTRTGSNEQYF. The CDR3 bases are TGTGCCAGCAGCACGCGGACAGGGAGTAACGAGCAGTACTTC.

The rearrangement links TRBV10-3 to TRBJ1-6; D is possibly TRBD1 (5 bases). Germline CDR1 is ENHRY and CDR2 is SYGVKD. There are 14 residues in the CDR3. The ends were cut back, 7 bases at V and 7 bases at J, with 14 bases in the middle. The CDR3 nucleotides are TGTGCCATCACCCAGGGAGCGTTCAATTCACCCCTCCACTTT. As protein: CAITQGAFNSPLHF.

This clone has only one observation. CDR3 residues: CASSLWAQTTYSNQPQHF. CDR3 sequence (DNA): TGTGCCAGCAGTTTATGGGCCCAGACGACTTATAGCAATCAGCCCCAGCATTTT. This rearrangement joins TRBV28 to TRBJ1-5, with D unresolved. V was shortened by 0 bases and J by 0 bases, with 15 bases between the two germline ends. CDR1 and CDR2 (germline): MDHEN, SYDVKM. There are 18 residues in the CDR3. The whole variable domain, remainder taken from reference TRBV28 and TRBJ1-5, is DVKVTQSSRYLVKRTGEKVFLECVQDMDHENMFWYRQDPGLGLRLIYFSYDVKMKEKGDIPEGYSVSREKKERFSLILESASTNQTSMYLCASSLWAQTTYSNQPQHFGDGTRLSIL.

The genes are TRBV15 and TRBJ2-7, with 13 bases aligning to TRBD2. The V gene's germline CDR1 is LNHNV and CDR2 YYDKDF (reference sequence). J was trimmed by 2 bases and V by 0 bases; bases with no gene match: 10. The CDR3 spans 19 residues. As DNA, the CDR3 is TGTGCCACCAGCAGAGAACGGGGACTAGCGGGATTGGGACCCTACGAGCAGTACTTC. It specifies CATSRERGLAGLGPYEQYF.

This clone was seen only once. The chain employs TRBV28 and TRBJ1-2; D not certain. CDR3 length: 15 amino acids. CDR1 MDHEN and CDR2 SYDVKM come from the germline V gene. V was pared by 5 bases and J by 0 bases, with 13 bases between. CDR3: CASSVLDSANYGYTF. CDR3 coding DNA: TGTGCCAGCAGTGTCTTAGACTCAGCTAACTATGGCTACACCTTC.

The rearrangement uses TRBV6-5 and TRBJ1-4, with unresolved D. V lost 6 bases and J lost 3, with 14 bases in between. CDR1 MNHEY and CDR2 SVGAGI come from the germline V gene. CDR3 size: 15 residues. Here the CDR3 reads CASRGRGAANEKLFF. DNA of the CDR3: TGTGCCAGCAGGGGGAGAGGTGCCGCTAATGAAAAACTGTTTTTT.

This chain joins TRBV9 and TRBJ2-7, with 10 nucleotides matching TRBD2. The CDR3 is 14 amino acids. Germline V gives CDR1 SGDLS, CDR2 YYNGEE. Trimming at V came to 3 bases and at J to 2 bases, leaving 2 bases not matched to a gene. CDR3 nucleotides: TGTGCCAGCAGCGAGAGCGGGGGGGCCTACGAGCAGTACTTC. Translation gives CASSESGGAYEQYF.

This clone showed up just once. The V and J genes are TRBV6-5 and TRBJ2-2; D call uncertain. Trimming removed 0 bases from V and 5 bases from J, with 4 bases in between. This CDR3 spans 13 amino acids. CDR1 and CDR2 (germline): MNHEY, SVGAGI. The CDR3 region is CASSYSGTGELFF. CDR3 nucleotide sequence: TGTGCCAGCAGTTACTCGGGTACCGGGGAGCTGTTTTTT.

The DNA of the CDR3 is TGTGCCAGCAGCCCTTGGGTGCTTAGCGGGAGTTCGGGAGAGCAGTACTTC. Translated: CASSPWVLSGSSGEQYF. The chain employs TRBV2 and TRBJ2-7, with TRBD2 matching over 9 bases. Germline lookup yields CDR1 SNHLY and CDR2 FYNNEI. The J segment lost 7 bases and the V segment lost 6 bases, leaving 19 bases of the junction unmatched. The CDR3 extends over 17 amino acids. The variable domain in full, with the rest retrieved from reference TRBV2 and TRBJ2-7, is EPEVTQTPSHQVTQMGQEVILRCVPISNHLYFYWYRQILGQKVEFLVSFYNNEISEKSEIFDDQFSVERPDGSNFTLKIRSTKLEDSAMYFCASSPWVLSGSSGEQYFGPGTRLTVT.

The V gene is TRBV19, the J gene TRBJ1-1; D uncertain. Germline CDR1 and CDR2: LNHDA and SQIVND (reference sequence). CDR3 size: 15 residues. V lost 3 bases, J lost 5 bases, and 16 bases lay in between. The CDR3, as DNA: TGTGCCAGTAGTATTTCCCAGGTCGGTCATACTGAAGCTTTCTTT. Its translation is CASSISQVGHTEAFF. The full variable domain, rest sourced from reference TRBV19 and TRBJ1-1, is DGGITQSPKYLFRKEGQNVTLSCEQNLNHDAMYWYRQDPGQGLRLIYYSQIVNDFQKGDIAEGYSVSREKKESFPLTVTSAQKNPTAFYLCASSISQVGHTEAFFGQGTRLTVV.

This chain uses TRBV6-2 or TRBV6-3 with TRBJ1-5; 9 bases map to TRBD1. Germline V gene data show CDR1 as MNHEY and CDR2 as SVGEGT. The CDR3 loop spans 15 amino acids. V gave up 5 bases and J gave up 4 bases; unmatched junction bases: 6. The DNA for the CDR3 is TGTGCCAGCAGTGCCCAAGGGACAGGGAATCAGCCCCAGCATTTT. This sequence encodes CASSAQGTGNQPQHF.